Following are 8 T cell receptor beta chains from one sample sequenced in a study of blood T cell repertoires in COVID-19. Sequenced by immunoSEQ multiplex PCR; TCRdb stores in-frame clones only, minus some. The table shows about 170,000 clones, with around 82% occurring only once. Sequenced sample: peripheral blood. These receptors originate from a man between 65 and 79 years old with active or convalescent COVID-19.

The chain carries TRBV7-6 and TRBJ1-2; D is undetermined. The CDR3 is 14 residues long. Per the germline V gene, CDR1 is SGHVS and CDR2 is FNYEAQ. V was clipped by 0 bases and J by 6 bases, with 11 bases between them. In DNA form, the CDR3 reads TGTGCCAGCAGCTTAGCGCGGGGAGGAGATGGCTACACCTTC. This gives the protein CASSLARGGDGYTF.

Worth noting for this clone: In the same sample, other DNA sequences code for this CDR3. The J gene is TRBJ2-1, the V gene TRBV7-9; TRBD2 aligns across 8 bases. CDR1 and CDR2 (germline): SEHNR, FQNEAQ (reference sequence). J lost 2 bases, V lost 0 bases, and 3 bases had no gene match. The length of the CDR3 is 16 residues. As DNA, the CDR3 is TGTGCCAGCAGCTTAGCCCTAGCGGGTACCTACAATGAGCAGTTCTTC. Protein sequence: CASSLALAGTYNEQFF.

In DNA, the CDR3 is TGTGCCAGCAGTTCCCGACGACAGGCGCTAAATTCACCCCTCCACTTT. The encoded protein is CASSSRRQALNSPLHF. The V gene is TRBV6-5, the J gene TRBJ1-6, with D maybe TRBD1 (6 bases). In germline, CDR1 is MNHEY, CDR2 SVGAGI. Trimming pared 4 bases from V and 7 bases from J, leaving 17 bases between. The CDR3 is made up of 16 amino acids.

The chain has TRBV6-5 and TRBJ2-6; perhaps TRBD1 as D (6 bases). CDR1 is MNHEY and CDR2 is SVGAGI in the germline V gene. Trimming removed 6 bases at V and 4 bases at J, with 13 bases between. The CDR3 has 15 residues. This chain's CDR3 is CASRNQGTGANVLTF. In DNA, the CDR3 is TGTGCCAGCAGAAACCAGGGGACCGGGGCCAACGTCCTGACTTTC.

V gene TRBV7-2 combines with J gene TRBJ1-5, with D perhaps matching TRBD1 (5 bases). V was trimmed by 3 bases and J by 4 bases, leaving 10 bases between them. From germline, CDR1 is SGHTA and CDR2 FQGNSA. The CDR3 runs 14 residues. As DNA, the CDR3 is TGTGCCAGCAGCTTTACAGGTGTAAATCAGCCCCAGCATTTT. The encoded protein is CASSFTGVNQPQHF.

This chain links TRBV7-9 with TRBJ1-5, with D possibly being TRBD1 (6 bases). V lost 2 bases and J lost 6, with 11 bases in between. This CDR3 is built from 14 residues. CDR1 and CDR2 from the germline V gene are SEHNR and FQNEAQ (reference sequence). CDR3 in amino acids: CASSLNKGGQPQHF. The DNA for the CDR3 is TGTGCCAGCAGCTTAAATAAAGGGGGTCAGCCCCAGCATTTT.

The V and J genes are TRBV27 and TRBJ1-5; D possibly corresponds to TRBD1 (6 bases). The ends were cut back, 4 bases at V and 6 bases at J, with 13 bases in the middle. Germline values: CDR1 MNHEY, CDR2 SMNVEV (reference sequence). This CDR3 region has 14 residues. Here the CDR3 reads CASSSPIRGQPQHF. Here the CDR3 DNA reads TGTGCCAGCAGTTCCCCCATCAGGGGTCAGCCCCAGCATTTT.

This chain uses TRBV9 with TRBJ2-2, with TRBD1 matching 9 bases. Germline CDR1 reads SGDLS; CDR2 reads YYNGEE. Trimming removed 4 bases from V and 3 bases from J; junction bases left unmatched: 4. This CDR3 spans 15 amino acids. The CDR3 DNA is TGTGCCAGCAGCATCGGGACAGGGTACACCGGGGAGCTGTTTTTT. It translates to CASSIGTGYTGELFF.